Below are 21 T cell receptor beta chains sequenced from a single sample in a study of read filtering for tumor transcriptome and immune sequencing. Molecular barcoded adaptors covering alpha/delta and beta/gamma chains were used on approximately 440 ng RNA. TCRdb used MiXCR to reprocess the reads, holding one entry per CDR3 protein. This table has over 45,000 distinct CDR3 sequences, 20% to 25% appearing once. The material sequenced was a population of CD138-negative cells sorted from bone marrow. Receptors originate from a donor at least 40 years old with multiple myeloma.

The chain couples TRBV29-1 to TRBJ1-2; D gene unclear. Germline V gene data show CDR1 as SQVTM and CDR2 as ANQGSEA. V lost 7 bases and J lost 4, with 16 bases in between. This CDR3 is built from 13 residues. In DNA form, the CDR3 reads TGCAGCGCCCTTGAAAACCCCGCCTATGGCTACACCTTC. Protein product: CSALENPAYGYTF.

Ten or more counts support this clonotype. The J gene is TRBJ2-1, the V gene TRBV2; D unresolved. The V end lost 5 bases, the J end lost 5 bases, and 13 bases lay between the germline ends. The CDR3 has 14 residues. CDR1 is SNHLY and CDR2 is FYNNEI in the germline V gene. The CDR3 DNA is TGTGCCAGCAGTCCCGGACGGGTAGACAATGAGCAGTTCTTC. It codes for CASSPGRVDNEQFF.

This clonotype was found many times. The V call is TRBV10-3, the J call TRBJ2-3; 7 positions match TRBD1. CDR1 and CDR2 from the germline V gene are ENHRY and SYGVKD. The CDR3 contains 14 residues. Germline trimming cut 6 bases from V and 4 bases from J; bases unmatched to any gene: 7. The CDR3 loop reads CAISADRAADTQYF. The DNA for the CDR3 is TGTGCCATCAGCGCCGACAGGGCGGCAGATACGCAGTATTTT.

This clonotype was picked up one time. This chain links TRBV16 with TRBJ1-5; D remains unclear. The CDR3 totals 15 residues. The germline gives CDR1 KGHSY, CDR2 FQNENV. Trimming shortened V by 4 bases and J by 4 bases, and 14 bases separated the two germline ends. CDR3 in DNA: TGTGCCAGCAGCCGATCGAACCCCGCAAATCAGCCCCAGCATTTT. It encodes CASSRSNPANQPQHF.

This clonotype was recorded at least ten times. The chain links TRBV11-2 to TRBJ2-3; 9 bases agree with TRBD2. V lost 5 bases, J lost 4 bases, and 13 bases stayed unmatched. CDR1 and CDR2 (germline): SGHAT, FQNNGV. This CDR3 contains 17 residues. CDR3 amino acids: CASSRFSSGIASDTQYF. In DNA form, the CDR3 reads TGTGCCAGCAGCCGATTTTCTAGCGGGATTGCCTCAGATACGCAGTATTTT.

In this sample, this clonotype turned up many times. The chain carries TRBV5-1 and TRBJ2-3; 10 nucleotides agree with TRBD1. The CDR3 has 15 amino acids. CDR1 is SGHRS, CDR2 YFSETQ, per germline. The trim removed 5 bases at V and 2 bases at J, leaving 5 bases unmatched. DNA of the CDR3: TGCGCCAGCAGGCCCGGGACAGGGGTCACAGATACGCAGTATTTT. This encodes CASRPGTGVTDTQYF.

The DNA of the CDR3 is TGTGCCAGCAGCCAGGACCTCGATTGGCCCCAGCATTTT. Its translation is CASSQDLDWPQHF. V usage is TRBV6-1 and J usage is TRBJ1-5; D is uncertain. V was cut by 6 bases and J by 9 bases, with 15 bases left in between. The germline gives CDR1 MNHNS, CDR2 SASEGT. The CDR3 is 13 amino acids.

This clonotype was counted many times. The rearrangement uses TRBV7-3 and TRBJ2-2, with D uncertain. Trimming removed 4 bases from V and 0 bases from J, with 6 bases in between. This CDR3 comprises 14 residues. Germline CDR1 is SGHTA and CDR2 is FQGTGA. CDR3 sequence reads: CASSSQPNTGELFF. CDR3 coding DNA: TGTGCCAGCAGCTCCCAACCGAACACCGGGGAGCTGTTTTTT.

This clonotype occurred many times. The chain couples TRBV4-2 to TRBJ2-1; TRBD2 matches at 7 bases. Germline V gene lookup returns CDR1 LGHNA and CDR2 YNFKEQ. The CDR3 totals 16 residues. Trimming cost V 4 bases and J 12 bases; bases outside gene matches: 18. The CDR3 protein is CASSPLTRGSGDGQFF. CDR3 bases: TGTGCCAGCAGCCCTCTCACCCGCGGGAGTGGGGATGGGCAGTTCTTC.

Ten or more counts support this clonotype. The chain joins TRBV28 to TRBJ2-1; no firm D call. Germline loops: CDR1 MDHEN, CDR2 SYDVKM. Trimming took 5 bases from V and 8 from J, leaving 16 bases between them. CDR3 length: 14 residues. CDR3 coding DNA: TGTGCCAGCAGTCAAGGACCCGTCTGGGATGAGCAGTTCTTC. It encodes CASSQGPVWDEQFF. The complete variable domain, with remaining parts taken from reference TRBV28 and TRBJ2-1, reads DVKVTQSSRYLVKRTGEKVFLECVQDMDHENMFWYRQDPGLGLRLIYFSYDVKMKEKGDIPEGYSVSREKKERFSLILESASTNQTSMYLCASSQGPVWDEQFFGPGTRLTVL.

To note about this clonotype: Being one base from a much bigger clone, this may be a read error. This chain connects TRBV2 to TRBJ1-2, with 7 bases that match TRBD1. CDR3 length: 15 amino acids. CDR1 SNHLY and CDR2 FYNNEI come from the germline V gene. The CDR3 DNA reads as TGTGCCAGCAGTGAACGCGGGGGACAGCTCTATGGCTCCACCTTC. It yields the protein CASSERGGQLYGSTF.

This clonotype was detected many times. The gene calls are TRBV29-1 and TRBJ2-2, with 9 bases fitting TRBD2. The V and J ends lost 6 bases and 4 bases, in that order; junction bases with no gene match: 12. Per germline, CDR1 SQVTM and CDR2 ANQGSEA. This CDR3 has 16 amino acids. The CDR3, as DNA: TGCAGCGTAACAGCGGGAGGTTCCCACGTCACCGGGGAGCTGTTTTTT. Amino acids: CSVTAGGSHVTGELFF.

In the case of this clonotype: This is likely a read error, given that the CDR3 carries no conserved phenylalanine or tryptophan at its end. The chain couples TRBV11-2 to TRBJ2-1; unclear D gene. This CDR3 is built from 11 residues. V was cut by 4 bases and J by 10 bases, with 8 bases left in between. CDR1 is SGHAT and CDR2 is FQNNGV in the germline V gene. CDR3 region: CASSSALEQFL. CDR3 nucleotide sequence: TGTGCCAGCAGCTCAGCACTGGAGCAGTTCCTC.

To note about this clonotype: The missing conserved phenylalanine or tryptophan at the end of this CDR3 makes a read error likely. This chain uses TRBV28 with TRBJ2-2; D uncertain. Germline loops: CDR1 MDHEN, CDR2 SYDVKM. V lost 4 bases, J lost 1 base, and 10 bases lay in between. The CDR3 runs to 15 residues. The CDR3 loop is CASSSSDGNTGELFY. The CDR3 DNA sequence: TGTGCCAGCAGTTCCAGTGACGGGAACACCGGGGAGCTGTTTTAT.

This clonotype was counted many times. The CDR3 DNA reads TGTGCCAGCTCACCTGGTGCGACCACTGAAGCTTTCTTT. It is translated as CASSPGATTEAFF. This rearrangement joins TRBV18 to TRBJ1-1; no clear D. The CDR3 runs to 13 residues. Germline CDR1 reads KGHSH; CDR2 reads LQKENI. Trimming took 3 bases from V and 4 from J, leaving 9 bases between them.

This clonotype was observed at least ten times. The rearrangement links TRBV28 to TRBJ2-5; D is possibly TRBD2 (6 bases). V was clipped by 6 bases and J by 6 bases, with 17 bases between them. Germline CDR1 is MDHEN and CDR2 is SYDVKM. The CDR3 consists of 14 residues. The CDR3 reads CASSPPGVGKTQYF. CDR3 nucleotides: TGTGCCAGCAGCCCTCCGGGAGTGGGGAAGACCCAGTACTTC.

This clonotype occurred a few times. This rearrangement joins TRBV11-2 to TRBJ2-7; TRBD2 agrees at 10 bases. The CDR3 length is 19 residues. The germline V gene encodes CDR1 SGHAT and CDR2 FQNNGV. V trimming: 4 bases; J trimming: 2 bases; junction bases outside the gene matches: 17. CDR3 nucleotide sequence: TGTGCCAGCAGCTACGCTCCTATTAGCGGGGGGACAGCTACCTACGAGCAGTACTTC. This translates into CASSYAPISGGTATYEQYF.

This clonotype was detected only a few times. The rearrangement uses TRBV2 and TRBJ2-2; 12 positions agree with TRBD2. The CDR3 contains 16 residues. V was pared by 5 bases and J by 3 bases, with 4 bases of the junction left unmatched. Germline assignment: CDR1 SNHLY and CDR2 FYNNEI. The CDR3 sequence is CASSRLAGADTGELFF. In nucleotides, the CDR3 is TGTGCCAGCAGTAGACTAGCGGGGGCCGACACCGGGGAGCTGTTTTTT.

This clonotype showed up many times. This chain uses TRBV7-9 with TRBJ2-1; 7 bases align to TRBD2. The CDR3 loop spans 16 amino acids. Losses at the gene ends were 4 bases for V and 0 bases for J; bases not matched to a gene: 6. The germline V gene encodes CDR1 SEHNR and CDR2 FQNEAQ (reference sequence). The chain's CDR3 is CASSYTERGSYNEQFF. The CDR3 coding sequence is TGTGCCAGCAGCTACACTGAGCGGGGCTCCTACAATGAGCAGTTCTTC.

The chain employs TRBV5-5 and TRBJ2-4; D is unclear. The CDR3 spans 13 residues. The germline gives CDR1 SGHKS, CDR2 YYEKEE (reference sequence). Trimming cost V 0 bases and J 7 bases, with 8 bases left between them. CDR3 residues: CASSLVQLNIQYF. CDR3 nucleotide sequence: TGTGCCAGCAGCTTGGTTCAGTTGAACATTCAGTACTTC.

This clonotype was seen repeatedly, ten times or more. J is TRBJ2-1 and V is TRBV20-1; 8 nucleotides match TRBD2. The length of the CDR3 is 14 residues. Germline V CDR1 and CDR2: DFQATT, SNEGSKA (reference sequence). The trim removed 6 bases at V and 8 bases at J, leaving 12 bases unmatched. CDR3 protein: CSAPPSGSFDEQFF. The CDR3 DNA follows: TGCAGTGCCCCGCCGAGCGGGAGCTTCGATGAGCAGTTCTTC.